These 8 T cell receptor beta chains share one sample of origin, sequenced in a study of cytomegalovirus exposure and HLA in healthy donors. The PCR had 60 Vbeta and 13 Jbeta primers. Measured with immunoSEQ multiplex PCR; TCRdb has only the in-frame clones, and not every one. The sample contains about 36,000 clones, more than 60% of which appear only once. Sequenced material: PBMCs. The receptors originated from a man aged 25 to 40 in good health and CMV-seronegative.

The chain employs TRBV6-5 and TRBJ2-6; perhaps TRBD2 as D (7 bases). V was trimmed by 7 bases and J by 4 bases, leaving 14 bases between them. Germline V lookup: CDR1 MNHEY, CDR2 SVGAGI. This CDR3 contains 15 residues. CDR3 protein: CASTGGGAGANVLTF. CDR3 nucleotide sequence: TGTGCCAGCACAGGTGGGGGGGCGGGGGCCAACGTCCTGACTTTC.

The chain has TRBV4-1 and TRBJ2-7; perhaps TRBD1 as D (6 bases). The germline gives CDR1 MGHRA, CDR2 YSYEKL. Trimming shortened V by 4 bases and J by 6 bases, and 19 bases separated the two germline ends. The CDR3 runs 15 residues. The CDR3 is CASSLSRDIGTEQYF. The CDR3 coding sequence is TGCGCCAGCAGCCTTTCAAGGGACATAGGTACCGAGCAGTACTTC.

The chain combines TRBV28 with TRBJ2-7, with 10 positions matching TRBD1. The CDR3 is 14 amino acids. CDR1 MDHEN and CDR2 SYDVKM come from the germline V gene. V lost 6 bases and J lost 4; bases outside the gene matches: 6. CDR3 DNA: TGTGCCAGCAGCCAGCCGGGACAGGGGTACGAGCAGTACTTC. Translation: CASSQPGQGYEQYF.

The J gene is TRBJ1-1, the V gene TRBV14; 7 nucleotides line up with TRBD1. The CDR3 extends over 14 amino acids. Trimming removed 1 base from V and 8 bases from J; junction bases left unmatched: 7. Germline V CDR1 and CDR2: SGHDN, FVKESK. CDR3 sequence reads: CASSQVGMGQEAFF. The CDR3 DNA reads TGTGCCAGCAGCCAAGTGGGTATGGGACAGGAAGCTTTCTTT.

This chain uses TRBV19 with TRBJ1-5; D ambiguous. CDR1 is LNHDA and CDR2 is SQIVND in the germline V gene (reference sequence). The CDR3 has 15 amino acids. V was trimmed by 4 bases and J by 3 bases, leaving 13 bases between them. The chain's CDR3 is CASSTTNHPNQPQHF. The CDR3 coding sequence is TGTGCCAGTAGTACTACCAATCATCCCAATCAGCCCCAGCATTTT.

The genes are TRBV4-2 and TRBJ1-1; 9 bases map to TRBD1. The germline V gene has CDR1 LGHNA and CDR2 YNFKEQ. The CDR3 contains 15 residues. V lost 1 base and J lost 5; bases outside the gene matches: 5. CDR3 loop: CASSQGWTGETEAFF. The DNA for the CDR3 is TGTGCCAGCAGCCAAGGTTGGACAGGGGAAACTGAAGCTTTCTTT.

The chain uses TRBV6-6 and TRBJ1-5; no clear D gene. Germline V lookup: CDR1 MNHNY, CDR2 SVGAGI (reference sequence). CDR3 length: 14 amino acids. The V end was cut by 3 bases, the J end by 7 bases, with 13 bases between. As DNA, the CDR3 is TGTGCCAGCAGTTATTTTTCACGGGAGCAGCCCCAGCATTTT. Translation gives CASSYFSREQPQHF.

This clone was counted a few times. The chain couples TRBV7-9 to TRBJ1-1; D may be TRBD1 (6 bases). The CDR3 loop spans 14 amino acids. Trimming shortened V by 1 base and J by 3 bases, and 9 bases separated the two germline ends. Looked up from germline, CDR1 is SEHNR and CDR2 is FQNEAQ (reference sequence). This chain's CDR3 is CASSLEQGDTEAFF. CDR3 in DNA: TGTGCCAGCAGCTTAGAACAGGGAGACACTGAAGCTTTCTTT.